The rows below give T cell receptor beta chains drawn from one sample of a study of T cells in Graves' hyperthyroidism and ophthalmopathy. From the multiplex PCR reads, TCRdb called clonotypes with MiXCR, one entry per CDR3 protein. This sample has tens of thousands of distinct CDR3 sequences, with roughly 52% found just once. Sequencing was performed on blood. Receptors originate from a woman aged 45-65 years with Graves' hyperthyroidism that later progressed to Graves' ophthalmopathy. CDR3s leave out the opening cysteine and the closing phenylalanine or tryptophan. The D gene is left open where the match is weak.

D: TRBD2
V: TRBV6-2/TRBV6-3
CDR3: ASRWLAGSTDTQY

D: TRBD1
V: TRBV10-3
CDR3: AISDRQGIYEQY

D: .
V: TRBV9
CDR3: ASSGGGGRGQPQH

D: .
V: TRBV29-1
CDR3: SVGQGRKQAQH

D: TRBD1
V: TRBV27
CDR3: ASSPSGTANTEAF

D: .
V: TRBV7-3
CDR3: ANSFKSPYNSPLH

D: .
V: TRBV9
CDR3: ASSLYLAATDTQY

D: TRBD2
V: TRBV5-1
CDR3: ASKVGGGGRINNEQF

D: .
V: TRBV5-1
CDR3: ASSLQGKGEKLS

D: TRBD2
V: TRBV20-1
CDR3: SPGLAGYEQY

D: TRBD2
V: TRBV30
CDR3: AWTRLAGDTGELF

D: .
V: TRBV30
CDR3: AWSGGGYGYT

D: TRBD1
V: TRBV24-1
CDR3: ATSGQGDYGYT

D: TRBD1
V: TRBV20-1
CDR3: SASRGARETQH

D: TRBD1
V: TRBV6-1
CDR3: ASSGTGSSNQPQH

D: TRBD1
V: TRBV20-1
CDR3: SARRQGANSPLH